Listed below are T cell receptor beta chains from one sample, sequenced in a study of Graves' ophthalmopathy and Graves' hyperthyroidism. TCRdb re-derived calls from the multiplex PCR reads in MiXCR, one entry per CDR3 protein. The sample records about 700,000 distinct CDR3 sequences, 40% being singletons. The sequencing sample was made of peripheral blood. The receptors come from an adult man with Graves' ophthalmopathy. Both conserved end residues are part of each CDR3. Fields, in order: clone size, V gene, J gene, D gene, CDR3 protein, CDR3 DNA. The D gene is left open where the match is weak. Expanded clones are given a class, and other clones once, few, many or no size at all.

>many|TRBV7-6|TRBJ2-7|.
CASSRDASYEQYF
TGTGCCAGCAGCCGGGACGCATCCTACGAGCAGTACTTC
>.|TRBV25-1|TRBJ1-4|.
CASSAGRPNEKLFF
TGTGCCAGCAGTGCGGGCAGGCCTAATGAAAAACTGTTTTTT
>many|TRBV7-9|TRBJ1-6|.
CASTSAGENSPLHF
TGTGCCAGCACCTCCGCCGGGGAAAATTCACCCCTCCACTTT
>.|TRBV10-3|TRBJ2-7|.
CASSHITHTYEQYF
TGTGCCAGCAGCCATATAACTCATACCTACGAGCAGTACTTC
>few|TRBV24-1|TRBJ1-5|.
CASSRPDRSNQPQHF
TGTGCCAGCAGCCGCCCCGACAGAAGCAATCAGCCCCAGCATTTT
>many|TRBV12-3/TRBV12-4|TRBJ1-6|.
CASRRDVSPLHF
TGTGCCAGCAGACGGGATGTTTCACCCCTCCACTTT
>few|TRBV20-1|TRBJ2-7|.
CSARDPDGEQYF
TGCAGTGCTAGAGATCCCGATGGCGAGCAGTACTTC
>few|TRBV20-1|TRBJ1-2|TRBD1
CSATTGTGRYGYTF
TGCAGTGCCACCACCGGGACAGGGAGGTATGGCTACACCTTC
>.|TRBV20-1|TRBJ1-5|.
CSARVPGLGYDQPQHF
TGCAGTGCTAGAGTTCCAGGTTTGGGGTACGATCAGCCCCAGCATTTT
>many|TRBV10-3|TRBJ1-2|.
CAISGLSTDYGYTF
TGTGCCATCAGTGGATTAAGTACGGATTATGGCTACACCTTC
>.|TRBV7-9|TRBJ2-7|.
CASSLGAAGRKDEQYF
TGTGCCAGCAGCTTAGGGGCTGCAGGGAGGAAAGACGAGCAGTACTTC
>.|TRBV11-2|TRBJ2-6|TRBD2
CASSLAGVNVLTF
TGTGCCAGCAGTTTAGCGGGGGTCAACGTCCTGACTTTC
>many|TRBV7-2|TRBJ1-2|.
CASSSGVGYTF
TGTGCCAGCAGCTCAGGGGTTGGCTACACCTTC
>many|TRBV29-1|TRBJ2-5|.
CSVVASGQETQYF
TGCAGCGTTGTAGCGAGCGGTCAAGAGACCCAGTACTTC
>many|TRBV29-1|TRBJ1-1|.
CSVSSGVSNTEAFF
TGCAGCGTTTCGTCAGGGGTCTCTAACACTGAAGCTTTCTTT
>.|TRBV20-1|TRBJ2-7|TRBD1
CSARQGAQDEQYF
TGCAGTGCTAGACAGGGGGCCCAAGACGAGCAGTACTTC
>few|TRBV5-6|TRBJ1-4|TRBD1
CASSRDRAIEEKLFF
TGTGCCAGCAGCCGGGACAGGGCCATTGAAGAAAAACTGTTTTTT
>many|TRBV10-3|TRBJ1-1|.
CAISEGGNTEAFF
TGTGCCATCTCCGAGGGGGGGAACACTGAAGCTTTCTTT
>.|TRBV5-6|TRBJ1-1|.
CASSPEQGYTEAFF
TGTGCCAGCAGCCCAGAACAGGGCTACACTGAAGCTTTCTTT
>many|TRBV29-1|TRBJ2-7|TRBD2
CSVVTSGLKSQYF
TGCAGCGTTGTGACTAGCGGGCTTAAGTCTCAGTACTTC
>many|TRBV4-3|TRBJ1-1|.
CASSPLLRMNTEAFF
TGTGCCAGCAGCCCCCTACTGAGAATGAACACTGAAGCTTTCTTT
>few|TRBV5-1|TRBJ2-5|TRBD2
CASSPRAGEETQYF
TGCGCCAGCAGCCCGAGGGCGGGAGAAGAGACCCAGTACTTC
>.|TRBV15|TRBJ1-3|TRBD1
CATSRYRSRDSDLAKAGNTTYF
TGTGCCACCAGCAGATATCGATCCCGGGACAGTGATCTCGCTAAGGCTGGAAACACCACATATTTT
>.|TRBV12-3/TRBV12-4|TRBJ2-2|.
CASTNNRQITGELFF
TGTGCCAGCACCAATAACAGGCAGATAACCGGGGAGCTGTTTTTT
>many|TRBV10-3|TRBJ2-6|.
CAVSRVGDVLTF
TGTGCCGTCTCGCGGGTTGGGGACGTCCTGACTTTC
>many|TRBV10-3|TRBJ1-6|TRBD1
CAIRDDRESPLHF
TGTGCCATCAGGGATGACAGGGAATCACCCCTCCACTTT
>.|TRBV7-6|TRBJ2-7|TRBD1
CASSWGAEDRLSYEQYF
TGTGCCAGCAGTTGGGGTGCTGAGGACAGGCTCTCCTACGAGCAGTACTTC
>few|TRBV7-9|TRBJ2-7|.
CASSYGQLYEQYF
TGTGCCAGCAGTTACGGACAGCTCTACGAGCAGTACTTC
>few|TRBV14|TRBJ2-7|.
CASSQVAGSYEQYF
TGTGCCAGCAGCCAAGTGGCGGGCTCCTACGAGCAGTACTTC
>.|TRBV20-1|TRBJ2-7|TRBD1
CSAPGTGNHREQYF
TGCAGTGCTCCCGGGACAGGGAACCATCGCGAGCAGTACTTC
>many|TRBV29-1|TRBJ2-2|.
CSVERVPGELFF
TGCAGCGTTGAGAGGGTTCCCGGGGAGCTGTTTTTT
>few|TRBV2|TRBJ2-7|.
CASSVHRLSYEQYF
TGTGCCAGCAGTGTGCACAGGTTATCCTACGAGCAGTACTTC
>.|TRBV25-1|TRBJ2-7|TRBD2
CASSLDTLAENSYGQYF
TGTGCCAGCAGCTTAGACACTCTAGCGGAGAACTCCTACGGGCAGTACTTC
>many|TRBV15|TRBJ2-5|TRBD2
CATRHLHLAEETQYF
TGTGCCACCCGCCACTTGCATCTAGCGGAAGAGACCCAGTACTTC
>.|TRBV9|TRBJ1-1|.
CASSVDQRVTEAFF
TGTGCCAGCAGCGTAGATCAGAGGGTAACTGAAGCTTTCTTT
>.|TRBV6-2/TRBV6-3|TRBJ2-2|TRBD2
CASSSWDYTNTGELFF
TGTGCCAGCAGCTCCTGGGACTACACAAACACCGGGGAGCTGTTTTTT
>few|TRBV10-3|TRBJ1-3|.
CASSYSKQGRAGNTIYF
TGTGCCAGCAGTTACTCGAAGCAGGGACGCGCTGGAAACACCATATATTTT
>few|TRBV7-9|TRBJ2-5|TRBD1
CASSLYGTENHQETQYF
TGTGCCAGCAGCCTATATGGGACAGAGAACCACCAAGAGACCCAGTACTTC
>.|TRBV7-9|TRBJ2-5|TRBD2
CASSAGGGETQYF
TGTGCCAGCAGCGCGGGAGGAGGAGAGACCCAGTACTTC
>.|TRBV5-4|TRBJ1-2|.
CASTLGVQGYTF
TGTGCCAGCACCTTGGGGGTCCAGGGCTACACCTTC
>.|TRBV7-9|TRBJ2-5|.
CASSSTYINSQETQYF
TGTGCCAGCAGCTCAACGTACATTAACTCCCAAGAGACCCAGTACTTC
>.|TRBV10-3|TRBJ2-5|.
CAINPEEQETQYF
TGTGCCATCAACCCGGAGGAACAAGAGACCCAGTACTTC
>few|TRBV12-3/TRBV12-4|TRBJ2-7|.
CASSFTGNYEQYF
TGTGCCAGCAGCTTTACAGGGAACTACGAGCAGTACTTC
>.|TRBV2|TRBJ2-7|TRBD2
CASNPPSGTSGYEQYF
TGTGCCAGCAACCCCCCTTCGGGGACTAGCGGCTACGAGCAGTACTTC
>few|TRBV6-1|TRBJ1-4|TRBD1
CATRAGTADEKLFF
TGTGCCACGCGAGCCGGGACAGCTGATGAAAAACTGTTTTTT
>.|TRBV24-1|TRBJ1-5|.
CASSSLIGNQPQHF
TGTGCCAGCAGTTCCCTTATCGGCAATCAGCCCCAGCATTTT
>.|TRBV5-6|TRBJ1-4|.
CASTTRGSAEKLFF
TGTGCCAGCACCACCAGGGGCAGCGCGGAAAAACTGTTTTTT
>.|TRBV19|TRBJ1-4|.
CASSITVLEKLFF
TGTGCCAGTAGTATAACAGTCCTTGAAAAACTGTTTTTT
>many|TRBV12-3/TRBV12-4|TRBJ1-5|TRBD1
CASSPGQGNAQPQHF
TGTGCCAGCAGTCCTGGACAGGGCAATGCTCAGCCCCAGCATTTT
>.|TRBV7-9|TRBJ2-7|TRBD1
CASSPDGTGAYGQYF
TGTGCCAGCAGCCCCGACGGGACAGGGGCCTACGGGCAGTACTTC
>.|TRBV24-1|TRBJ2-3|TRBD1
CATSDWDRNTQYF
TGTGCCACCAGTGATTGGGACAGAAATACGCAGTATTTT
>many|TRBV29-1|TRBJ1-1|.
CSVGRVNTEAFF
TGCAGCGTTGGCCGAGTGAACACTGAAGCTTTCTTT
>few|TRBV28|TRBJ2-5|.
CASSFGQGSQETQYF
TGTGCCAGCAGTTTCGGCCAGGGGTCACAAGAGACCCAGTACTTC
>.|TRBV7-2|TRBJ2-5|.
CTSSSRSGVNQPQYF
TGTACCAGCAGCTCCCGATCGGGGGTCAATCAGCCCCAGTACTTC
>.|TRBV10-2|TRBJ1-1|.
CASSESPLWGNTEAFF
TGCGCCAGCAGTGAGTCGCCGTTGTGGGGGAACACTGAAGCTTTCTTT